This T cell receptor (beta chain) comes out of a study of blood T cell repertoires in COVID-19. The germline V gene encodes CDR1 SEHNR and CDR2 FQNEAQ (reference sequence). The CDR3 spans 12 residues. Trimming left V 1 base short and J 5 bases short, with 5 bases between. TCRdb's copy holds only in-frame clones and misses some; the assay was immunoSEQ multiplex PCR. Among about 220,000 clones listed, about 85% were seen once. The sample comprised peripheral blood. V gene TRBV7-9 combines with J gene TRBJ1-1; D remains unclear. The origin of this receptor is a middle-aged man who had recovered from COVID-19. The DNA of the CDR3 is TGTGCCAGCAGCTTAGGGGAGACTGAAGCTTTCTTT. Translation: CASSLGETEAFF.